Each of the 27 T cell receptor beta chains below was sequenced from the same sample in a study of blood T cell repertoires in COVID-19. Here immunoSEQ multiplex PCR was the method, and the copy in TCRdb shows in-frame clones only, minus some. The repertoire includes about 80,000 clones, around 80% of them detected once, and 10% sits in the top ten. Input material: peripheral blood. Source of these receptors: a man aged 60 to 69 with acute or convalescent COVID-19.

The DNA of the CDR3 is TGTGCCAGCAGCCCTAACACCGGGGAGCTGTTTTTT. Its protein product is CASSPNTGELFF. This chain links TRBV7-3 with TRBJ2-2; unclear D gene. The V end lost 5 bases, the J end lost 2 bases, and 3 bases lay between the germline ends. CDR3 length: 12 amino acids. Per germline, CDR1 SGHTA and CDR2 FQGTGA.

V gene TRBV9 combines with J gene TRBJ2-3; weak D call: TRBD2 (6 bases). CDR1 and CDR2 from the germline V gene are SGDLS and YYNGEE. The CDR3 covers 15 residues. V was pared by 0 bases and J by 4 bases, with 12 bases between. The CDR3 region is CASSVAVGSADTQYF. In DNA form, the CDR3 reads TGTGCCAGCAGCGTAGCTGTCGGGAGCGCAGATACGCAGTATTTT.

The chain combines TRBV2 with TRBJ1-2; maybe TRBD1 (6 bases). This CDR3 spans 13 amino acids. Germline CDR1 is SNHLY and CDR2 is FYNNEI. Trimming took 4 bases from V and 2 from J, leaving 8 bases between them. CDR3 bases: TGTGCCAGCAGTGTCGGGACAAACTATGGCTACACCTTC. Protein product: CASSVGTNYGYTF.

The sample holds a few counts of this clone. CDR3 sequence reads: CASSSTGEAFF. CDR3 bases: TGCGCCAGCAGCTCGACAGGGGAAGCTTTCTTT. The rearrangement uses TRBV5-1 and TRBJ1-1; 7 nucleotides match TRBD1. Germline V gives CDR1 SGHRS, CDR2 YFSETQ. The CDR3 has 11 residues. Unmatched junction bases numbered 1, after V lost 3 bases and J lost 8 bases.

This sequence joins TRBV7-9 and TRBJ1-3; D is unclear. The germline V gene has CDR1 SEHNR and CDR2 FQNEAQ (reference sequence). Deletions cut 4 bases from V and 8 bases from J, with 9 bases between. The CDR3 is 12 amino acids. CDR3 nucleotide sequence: TGTGCCAGCAGCTCCTCAGTACACACCATATATTTT. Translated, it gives CASSSSVHTIYF.

The CDR3 bases are TGTGCCAGTAATTATGGGCTCACCGGGGAGCTGTTTTTT. This codes for CASNYGLTGELFF. The chain employs TRBV19 and TRBJ2-2; no clear D gene. The CDR3 contains 13 residues. The V gene's germline CDR1 is LNHDA and CDR2 SQIVND (reference sequence). V was trimmed by 7 bases and J by 4 bases, leaving 10 bases between them.

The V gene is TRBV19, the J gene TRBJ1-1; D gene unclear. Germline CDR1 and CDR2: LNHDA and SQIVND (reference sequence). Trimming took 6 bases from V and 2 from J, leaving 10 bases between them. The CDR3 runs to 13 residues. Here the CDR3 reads CASRQLTNTEAFF. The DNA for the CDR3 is TGTGCCAGTAGACAGCTAACCAACACTGAAGCTTTCTTT.

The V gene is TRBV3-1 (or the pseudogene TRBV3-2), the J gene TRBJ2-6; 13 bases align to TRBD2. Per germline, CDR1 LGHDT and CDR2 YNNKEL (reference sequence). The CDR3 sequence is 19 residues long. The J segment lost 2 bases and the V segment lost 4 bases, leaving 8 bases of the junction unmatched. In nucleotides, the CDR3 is TGTGCCAGCAGCCTCTACCGACTAGCGGGAGGAACTGGGGCCAACGTCCTGACTTTC. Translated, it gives CASSLYRLAGGTGANVLTF.

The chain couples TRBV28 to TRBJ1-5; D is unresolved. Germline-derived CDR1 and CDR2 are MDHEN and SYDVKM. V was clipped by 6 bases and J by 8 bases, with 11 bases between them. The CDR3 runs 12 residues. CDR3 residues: CASSRSGEPQHF. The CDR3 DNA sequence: TGTGCCAGCAGCAGGAGCGGCGAGCCCCAGCATTTT.

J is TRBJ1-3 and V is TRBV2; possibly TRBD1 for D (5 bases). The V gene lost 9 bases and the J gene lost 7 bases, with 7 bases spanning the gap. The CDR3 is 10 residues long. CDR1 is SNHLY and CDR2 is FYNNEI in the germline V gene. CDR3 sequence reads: CARGLNTIYF. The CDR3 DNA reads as TGTGCCAGGGGACTCAACACCATATATTTT.

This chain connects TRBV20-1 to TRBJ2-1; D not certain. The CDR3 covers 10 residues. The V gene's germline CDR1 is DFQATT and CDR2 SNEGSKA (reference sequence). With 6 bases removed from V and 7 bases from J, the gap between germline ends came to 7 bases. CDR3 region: CSAPFNEQFF. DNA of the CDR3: TGCAGTGCCCCGTTTAATGAGCAGTTCTTC.

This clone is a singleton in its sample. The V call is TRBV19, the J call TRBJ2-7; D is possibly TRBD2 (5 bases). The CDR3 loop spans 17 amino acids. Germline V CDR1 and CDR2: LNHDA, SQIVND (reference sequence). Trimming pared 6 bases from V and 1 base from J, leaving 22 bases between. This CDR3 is CASSPPCERILSYEQYF. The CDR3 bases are TGTGCCAGTAGCCCCCCCTGTGAGCGGATCCTTTCCTACGAGCAGTACTTC.

CDR3 DNA sequence: TGTGCCACCAGTGATTCGGGACAGGGAGTAGATACGCAGTATTTT. Its protein is CATSDSGQGVDTQYF. The V call is TRBV24-1, the J call TRBJ2-3, with 9 bases that match TRBD1. The ends lost 2 bases at V and 5 bases at J; junction bases unmatched: 4. The CDR3 spans 15 residues. Germline V gene sequence: CDR1 KGHDR, CDR2 SFDVKD.

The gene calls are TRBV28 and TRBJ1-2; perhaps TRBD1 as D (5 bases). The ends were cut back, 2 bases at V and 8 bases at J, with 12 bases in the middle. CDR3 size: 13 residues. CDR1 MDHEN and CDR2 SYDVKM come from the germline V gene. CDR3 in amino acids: CASSLQGRAGYTF. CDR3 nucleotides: TGTGCCAGCAGTTTACAGGGAAGAGCGGGCTACACCTTC.

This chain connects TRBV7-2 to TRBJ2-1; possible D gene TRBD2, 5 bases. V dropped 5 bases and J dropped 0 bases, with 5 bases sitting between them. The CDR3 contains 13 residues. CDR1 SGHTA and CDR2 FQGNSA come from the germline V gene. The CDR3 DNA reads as TGTGCCAGCAGCCGGGACTCCTACAATGAGCAGTTCTTC. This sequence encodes CASSRDSYNEQFF.

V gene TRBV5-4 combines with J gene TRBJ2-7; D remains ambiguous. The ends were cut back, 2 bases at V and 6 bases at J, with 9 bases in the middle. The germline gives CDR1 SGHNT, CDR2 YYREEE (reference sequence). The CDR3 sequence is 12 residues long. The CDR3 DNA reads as TGTGCCAGCAGCTTACTTATAACCGAGCAGTACTTC. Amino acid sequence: CASSLLITEQYF.

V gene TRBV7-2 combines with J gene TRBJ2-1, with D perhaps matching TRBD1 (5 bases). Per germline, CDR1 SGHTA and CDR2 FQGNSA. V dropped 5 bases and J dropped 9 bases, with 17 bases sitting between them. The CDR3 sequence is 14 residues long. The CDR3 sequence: CASSPGYDRGEQFF. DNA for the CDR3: TGTGCCAGCAGCCCCGGTTATGACAGAGGTGAGCAGTTCTTC.

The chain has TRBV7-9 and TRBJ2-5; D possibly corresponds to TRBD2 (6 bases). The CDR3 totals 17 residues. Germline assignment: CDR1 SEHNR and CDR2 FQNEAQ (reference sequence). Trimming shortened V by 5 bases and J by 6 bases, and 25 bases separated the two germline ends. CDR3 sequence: CASSARMGGSEGKTQYF. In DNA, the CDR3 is TGTGCCAGCAGCGCCCGAATGGGGGGATCTGAGGGGAAGACCCAGTACTTC.

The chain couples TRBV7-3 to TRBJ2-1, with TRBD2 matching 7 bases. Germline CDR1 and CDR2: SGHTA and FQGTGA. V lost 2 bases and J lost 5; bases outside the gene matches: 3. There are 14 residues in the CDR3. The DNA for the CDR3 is TGTGCCAGCAGCTTACGGGACTACAACAATGAGCAGTTCTTC. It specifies CASSLRDYNNEQFF.

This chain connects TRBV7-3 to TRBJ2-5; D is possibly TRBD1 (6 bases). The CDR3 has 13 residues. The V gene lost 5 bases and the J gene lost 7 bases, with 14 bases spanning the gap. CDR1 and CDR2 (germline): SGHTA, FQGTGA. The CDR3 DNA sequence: TGTGCCAGCAGCCCGCAGGGGCCGGCGACCCAGTACTTC. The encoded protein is CASSPQGPATQYF.

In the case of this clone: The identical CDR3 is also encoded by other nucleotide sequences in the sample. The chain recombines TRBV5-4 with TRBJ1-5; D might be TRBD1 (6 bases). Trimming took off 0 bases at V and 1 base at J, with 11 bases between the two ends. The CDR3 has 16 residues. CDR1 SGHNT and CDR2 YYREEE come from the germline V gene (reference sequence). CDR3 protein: CASSLGGGGSNQPQHF. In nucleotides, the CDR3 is TGTGCCAGCAGCTTGGGAGGGGGTGGAAGCAATCAGCCCCAGCATTTT.

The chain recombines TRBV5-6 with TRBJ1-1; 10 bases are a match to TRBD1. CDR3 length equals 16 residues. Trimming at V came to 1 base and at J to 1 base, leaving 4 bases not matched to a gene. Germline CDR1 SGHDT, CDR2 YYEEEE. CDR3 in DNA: TGTGCCAGCAGCTTGAGGGACAGGGGATCGAACACTGAAGCTTTCTTT. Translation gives CASSLRDRGSNTEAFF.

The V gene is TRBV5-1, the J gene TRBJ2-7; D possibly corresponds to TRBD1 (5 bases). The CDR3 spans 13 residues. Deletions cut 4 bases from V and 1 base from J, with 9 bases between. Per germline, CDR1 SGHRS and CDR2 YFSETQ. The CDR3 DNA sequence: TGCGCCAGCAGCCCCAGGGTTTCCTACGAGCAGTACTTC. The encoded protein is CASSPRVSYEQYF.

Here the CDR3 reads CASSEFFADRAYGYTF. As DNA, the CDR3 is TGTGCCAGCAGTGAGTTCTTTGCGGACAGGGCCTATGGCTACACCTTC. This chain links TRBV2 with TRBJ1-2, with 8 positions matching TRBD1. Germline CDR1 reads SNHLY; CDR2 reads FYNNEI. This CDR3 contains 16 residues. Trimming removed 3 bases from V and 4 bases from J; junction bases left unmatched: 10.

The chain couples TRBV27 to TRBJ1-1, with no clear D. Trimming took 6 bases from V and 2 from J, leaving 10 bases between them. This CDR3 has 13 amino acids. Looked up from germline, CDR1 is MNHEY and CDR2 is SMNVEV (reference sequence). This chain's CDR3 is CASSLRQNTEAFF. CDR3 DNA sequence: TGTGCCAGCAGCCTTCGACAAAACACTGAAGCTTTCTTT.

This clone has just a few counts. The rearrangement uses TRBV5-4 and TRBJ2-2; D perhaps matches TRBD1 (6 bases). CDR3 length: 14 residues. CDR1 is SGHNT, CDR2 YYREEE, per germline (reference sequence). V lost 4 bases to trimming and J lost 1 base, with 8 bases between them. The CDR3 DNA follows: TGTGCCAGCAGCACAGGGTTGAACACCGGGGAGCTGTTTTTT. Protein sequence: CASSTGLNTGELFF.

The CDR3 DNA is TGTGCCAGCAGTTTCAGGGAAGTCTATAATTCACCCCTCCACTTT. Amino acid sequence: CASSFREVYNSPLHF. The rearrangement links TRBV27 to TRBJ1-6, with D tentatively TRBD1 (5 bases). Germline V CDR1 and CDR2: MNHEY, SMNVEV (reference sequence). This CDR3 contains 15 residues. Between the trimmed V and J ends, which lost 3 bases and 3 bases, there was a span of 9 bases.